This T cell receptor beta chain was sequenced for a study of low-dose radiotherapy and immunotherapy resistance in tumors. Study summary: Doses of 0.5 Gy per fraction every 2 weeks, totaling 6.5 Gy, went to Cohort 1. Study patients were administered oral aspirin at 300 mg daily for four cycles from cycle 1 day 1.

Donors received a regimen that comprised nivolumab, ipilimumab, aspirin, low-dose cyclophosphamide and low-dose radiotherapy. Primers used for first-strand cDNA, a TRAV- and TRBV-specific set, covered both alpha and beta chains. TCR amplification ran roughly 20 PCR cycles using constant-region and V-primer adapter primers. TCRdb fed the reads into MiXCR, producing one record per CDR3 protein. The data show more than 12,000 distinct CDR3 sequences, roughly 52% seen once. This CDR3 contains 11 residues. Germline V gives CDR1 SGDLS, CDR2 YYNGEE. V dropped 4 bases and J dropped 7 bases, with 9 bases sitting between them. Only a few counts were recorded for this clonotype.

The receptor comes from a human donor with advanced metastatic prostate, ovarian, gallbladder or colorectal cancer (not recorded which). This table probably holds off-target reads from a library built for another chain. V is TRBV9 and J is TRBJ2-7; D not resolved. The CDR3 nucleotides read TGTGCCAGCAGCCCCCTGGGGGAGCAGTACTTC. Protein sequence: CASSPLGEQYF.